These T cell receptor beta chains were read from a single sample in a study of regulatory T cells in long-lasting Graves disease. TCRdb re-derived calls from the multiplex PCR reads in MiXCR, one entry per CDR3 protein. The data show around 400,000 distinct CDR3 sequences, roughly a sixth seen once. Sequences were derived from peripheral blood mononuclear cells (PBMCs), sampled at new diagnosis, from a patient treated with antithyroid drugs. The receptors derive from a female donor with Graves disease. Each CDR3 is given without its conserved first and last residue.

V,J,CDR3
TRBV7-3,TRBJ2-1,ASSLGGRSYNEQF
TRBV29-1,TRBJ2-7,SALTGASYEQY
TRBV18,TRBJ2-5,ATLSDRVGETQY
TRBV2,TRBJ2-2,ASSAGGYTGELF
TRBV27,TRBJ2-1,ASTSGTDSYNEQF
TRBV2,TRBJ2-4,ASRTSGRAENIQY
TRBV6-1,TRBJ1-2,ASSTLDRTYGYT
TRBV12-3/TRBV12-4,TRBJ2-7,ASSLVSGQGYEQY
TRBV2,TRBJ2-5,ASTGGETQY
TRBV7-2,TRBJ2-3,ASSFRGGGTDTQY
TRBV29-1,TRBJ1-2,SVETDFRYGYT
TRBV6-2/TRBV6-3,TRBJ2-1,ASKLRGAYEQF
TRBV28,TRBJ2-7,ASSFIGTSGTYEQY
TRBV12-3/TRBV12-4,TRBJ2-7,ASSSIRTGGSGWTEQY
TRBV5-6,TRBJ2-3,ASSFKGGLGDTQY
TRBV13,TRBJ2-7,ASSFRYRVNEQY
TRBV6-5,TRBJ2-3,ASGYVGARSTDTQY
TRBV27,TRBJ1-5,ASSWRDGNQPQH
TRBV2,TRBJ2-5,ASTIPGGGETQY
TRBV7-2,TRBJ1-1,ASSSQTVIAMGPGNTEAF
TRBV28,TRBJ1-1,ASSPPGQVVYTEAF
TRBV18,TRBJ2-1,ASSPQALAYNEQF
TRBV20-1,TRBJ2-3,SASRPSGTTDTQY
TRBV29-1,TRBJ2-6,SGLTAGSGANVLT
TRBV9,TRBJ2-2,ASSVNPGQRAPNTGELF
TRBV4-1,TRBJ2-2,ASSRTGASGELF
TRBV7-3,TRBJ2-3,ASSLVGTSGSHTQY
TRBV4-3,TRBJ1-1,ASSETGLDTEAF
TRBV19,TRBJ2-1,ASSQGDSRNEQF
TRBV15,TRBJ2-6,ATSRGLQGTGANVLT
TRBV5-1,TRBJ2-3,ASSLDGGVGTDTQY
TRBV28,TRBJ2-5,ASSSPRGLQETQY
TRBV5-1,TRBJ2-4,ASSPRDSETQNIQY
TRBV3-1,TRBJ1-2,ASSQEGPGYGYT
TRBV7-9,TRBJ2-5,ASSLELTQY
TRBV18,TRBJ2-5,ASSPTGGAETQY
TRBV28,TRBJ1-2,ASTSARDADYGYT
TRBV11-2,TRBJ2-1,ASSQRQESHNEQF
TRBV7-2,TRBJ2-1,ASSLRAVVGHNEQF